The entry below gives a single TCR beta chain sequence along with its context. Its antigen is not yet known. No much larger clone exists at a distance of one base, and base qualities are not known. From a lookup of the germline V gene (reference sequence), CDR1 and CDR2 are LNHDA and SQIVND. V gives up 2 bases and J gives up 5 bases, and the segment between their germline ends measures 12 bases. The CDR3, cysteine through phenylalanine, is 14 amino acids long. The only DNA kept is the CDR3, 42 bases in frame from the first base. These data are taken from a study of blood T cell repertoires in COVID-19 (TCRdb year 2020). With regard to the full study: Collaborator samples came from the United States, Italy and Spain and covered acute and convalescent phases of COVID-19. The prospective study material was composed of cDNA or gDNA derived from T cells, B-cell-depleted T cells, or PBMCs. Subjects who had been exposed to COVID-19, were actively infected with it, or had recovered from it provided the deeply sampled blood TCRbeta repertoires that made up the dataset. The repertoires were made available in a free public database intended to serve as a resource for research on the immune response to SARS-CoV-2. The samples were drawn from two sources: the first 160 participants of the ongoing ImmuneRACE study, and 1,000 to 1,500 subjects contributed by 6 global collaborators. A de-identified subject ID, COVID-19 status, age in years and sex were almost always included in the sample metadata. HLA class I and class II types, where available, came from metadata supplied by the sample provider rather than from assay-based typing.

Study-wide conclusions, independent of this receptor: How much clinical and demographic metadata was included differed by source and by participant, and the metadata was provided uncurated.

TCRbeta CDR3 regions were amplified from genomic DNA using the immunoSEQ Assay, a bias-controlled multiplex PCR. Processing in the source paper ran as follows. Nucleated cell counts per sample were estimated from amplification of reference gene primers within the assay. To quantify the absolute abundance of each unique TCRbeta CDR3 rearrangement, sequence reads were collapsed and filtered. For each sample, productive Simpson clonality was calculated by taking the square root of Simpson's diversity index across productive rearrangements. TCRdb carries this immuneACCESS record with in-frame sequences only. Its versions omit some clonotypes, under half of them owing to an unresolved V gene in the studies checked, with the rest unexplained. D and trimming were read from the DNA, whereas the V and J calls and clone size are those reported in that table. In all, the sample holds around 100,000 clones, and roughly 84% of those were seen once. The ten biggest clones cover 0.65% to 0.9% of the sample.

Whole blood was collected in K2EDTA tubes by collaborating institutions according to the institutions' own protocols. For TCRbeta analysis, collaborator samples were shipped as frozen whole blood, as isolated PBMCs, or as DNA extracted from either sample type. The chain uses TRBV19 and TRBJ1-1; possibly the D gene is TRBD1, per 5 matching bases. This sequence was found in a woman in her 70s with acute or convalescent COVID-19. The sequencing sample was made of peripheral blood. Read as DNA, the sequence is TGTGCCAGTAGTATATCGGGGGTAGGGACTGAAGCTTTCTTT. Translation gives CASSISGVGTEAFF.